The clone carrying this TCR beta chain ranks as medium-sized. What it binds is unknown. Purified naive CD4+ T cells were depleted of CD25+ Tregs. Amplification of TRBV12-4/TRBJ1-2 clonotypes used adaptor-ligated barcode primers. TCRdb called the multiplex PCR reads again in MiXCR, with one record for every CDR3 protein. The table includes about 1,000 distinct CDR3 sequences, 6% detected once. The CDR3 is made up of 11 amino acids. The V and J ends lost 3 bases and 7 bases respectively, with 6 bases between them. Study observations and caveats: Tumor Treg TCRs overlapped most with tumor naive CD4+ cells.

This chain connects TRBV12-3 or TRBV12-4 to TRBJ1-2; unclear D gene. Sequencing was done on a sample of naive CD4+ T cells sorted from blood. Subset in this sample: naive CD4+ T cells, CD4+CD45RA+CD25-. The TCR comes from a female donor with breast cancer. In DNA, the CDR3 is TGTGCCAGCAGTTTTGGTGGTGGCTACACCTTC. It encodes CASSFGGGYTF.